This T cell receptor beta chain stems from a study of regulatory T cells in long-lasting Graves disease (dated by TCRdb to the early 2020s). Concerning the study at large: To count as having persistent Graves' disease, a patient had to have received antithyroid drug treatment for over 5 years with TSH receptor autoantibodies remaining persistently positive. Persistent Graves' disease patients in the clinical cohort had taken antithyroid drugs for roughly ten years on average. Patients with persistent Graves' disease were compared with patients with newly diagnosed Graves' disease using TCR sequencing and RNA sequencing of peripheral blood. A total of 33 samples underwent TCR sequencing, from about 13 patients with persistent Graves' disease and roughly 20 patients with newly diagnosed Graves' disease. The study took place in China and was registered as a clinical trial. Summary of the overall study and its limitations: Lower TCR Shannon entropy and fewer highly expanded clones were observed in persistent Graves' disease patients than in newly diagnosed patients, which suggested clonal expansion. Patients with persistent disease shared more public clonotypes (about 2,700) than newly diagnosed patients did (around 930). TRBV28, TRBJ1-2 and TRBJ2-5 were preferentially used in persistent disease, while TRBV20-1 and TRBJ2-1 were favored in newly diagnosed disease. The authors acknowledged the small sample size as a limitation that may reduce accuracy. Because the primary lesion, thyroid tissue, could not be accessed, the study looked at peripheral blood alone. Only the TCR beta chain was sequenced and analyzed.

Ends trimmed: V by 1 base, J by 4 bases; bases unmatched to a gene: 5. CDR1 SEHNR and CDR2 FQNEAQ are derived from the germline V gene (reference sequence). The CDR3, from cysteine to phenylalanine, totals 16 residues. Only the CDR3 part of the read is kept: 48 bases, read in frame from the first base. Libraries were made using multiplex PCR. Sequencing took place on an Illumina HiSeq 4000. To build TCR beta libraries, CDR3 regions were amplified by Arm-PCR using iRepertoire HTBI primers. Gel purification was performed on PCR products prior to sequencing. The original pipeline was this. Across samples, about 63 TRBV and 14 TRBJ segments were identified and used for gene usage analysis of CDR3 amino acid clonotypes. COPE and FqMerger were used to merge the filtered high-quality paired reads into contigs. BLAST was used to align contigs to IMGT TRBV, TRBD and TRBJ reference genes, with CDR3 defined following IMGT. Any clonotype with a frequency above 0.1% was classified as a highly expanded clone. Repertoire diversity was measured by Shannon entropy, and V-J evenness by the Gini coefficient. A clonotype was considered public if more than one individual shared it. TCRdb reworked the public reads: Q25 trimming with fastp, MiXCR clone assembly, productive beta chains retained. Rows with a matching CDR3 protein are joined into one entry that keeps the most common DNA and genes. The V and J calls and clone size are TCRdb's, not the authors'. For this sample the table gives under 350,000 distinct CDR3 sequences, of which 22% were detected only once. More than 55% of the sample rests with the top ten.

Comments on this clonotype: It lacks a known antigen. Per-base qualities were not stored, and no clone one base away is much larger.

This specimen's time point label, interpreted: persistent/refractory GD, antithyroid drugs over 5 years with positive TRAb. RNA was extracted from PBMCs in TRIzol for both TCR sequencing and RNA sequencing. The diagnosis of Graves' disease followed American Thyroid Association guidelines. Recruitment of patients was carried out at an endocrinology department in Xi'an, China. From each patient, around 9 milliliters of peripheral blood was collected into an EDTA anticoagulant tube. Ficoll Paque Plus density gradient separation was used to isolate PBMCs, and no further T cell sorting was done. RNA quality was checked with an Agilent 2100 Bioanalyzer and agarose gel, and concentration with a NanoDrop 2000.

This receptor was identified in a female donor with Graves disease. Recombination linked TRBV7-9 to TRBJ2-1, with 9 bases matching TRBD2. The sequencing used peripheral blood mononuclear cells (PBMCs), collected when the disease was refractory, from a patient treated with antithyroid drugs. In nucleotide form, the sequence is TGTGCCAGCAGCTTAGTCGGGACTAGCTTTTACAATGAGCAGTTCTTC. Protein translation: CASSLVGTSFYNEQFF.